Sequencing of this T cell receptor beta chain was carried out in a study of blood T cell repertoires in COVID-19 (dated by TCRdb to 2019 to 2021). In terms of the full investigation: Samples covering the acute and convalescent phases of COVID-19 were provided by collaborators in the United States, Italy and Spain. The material from the prospective study consisted of cDNA or gDNA derived from T cells, B-cell-depleted T cells, or PBMCs. Nearly every sample came with metadata listing a de-identified subject ID, COVID-19 status, age in years and sex. Deeply sampled blood TCRbeta repertoires from subjects exposed to, actively infected with, or recovered from COVID-19 were included in the dataset. Samples were obtained from the ongoing ImmuneRACE study (first 160 participants) and from over 1,000 subjects provided by 6 global collaborators. Where available, HLA class I and class II types were obtained from metadata supplied by the sample provider rather than from assay-based typing. The repertoires were released in a freely available public database intended as a resource for research on the immune response to SARS-CoV-2. Broad study findings and their caveats: The quantity of clinical and demographic metadata differed by source and by participant and was supplied without curation.

Including cysteine and phenylalanine, the CDR3 has 16 amino acids. The entry retains the CDR3 DNA only, 48 bases that are in frame from base 1. Sequences MDHEN (CDR1) and SYDVKM (CDR2) are obtained from the germline V gene. Compared with germline, V lacks 4 bases and J lacks 6 bases; bases without a gene match: 12. About this clone itself: The clone's antigen remains unknown. The sample holds no much larger clone one base away, and base qualities are not on file.

TCRbeta CDR3 regions were amplified from genomic DNA using the immunoSEQ Assay, a bias-controlled multiplex PCR. Concerning the study's data processing: The number of nucleated cells in each sample was estimated by amplification of reference gene primers within the assay. To quantify the absolute abundance of each unique TCRbeta CDR3 rearrangement, sequence reads were collapsed and filtered. For each sample, productive Simpson clonality was calculated as the square root of Simpson's diversity index across productive rearrangements. TCRdb re-hosts the immuneACCESS table, in-frame sequences only. Its copies lack some clones; in the studies checked, an unresolved V gene accounts for under half of them, and the cause for the rest is not known. D and trimming come from the DNA, and the V and J calls and clone size come from that table. This sample lists about 240,000 clones; roughly four fifths were detected once. Jointly, the top ten make up around 2% of the sample.

Samples from volunteer blood donors who had recovered from COVID-19 were contributed by a second Seattle source. Each collaborating institution followed its own protocols to collect whole blood in K2EDTA tubes. Collaborator samples were shipped for TCRbeta analysis as frozen whole blood, isolated PBMCs, or DNA extracted from either sample type. Sequencing was done on a sample of peripheral blood. Here the chain combines TRBV28 and TRBJ1-2, with 9 bases in between that match TRBD1. The receptor was isolated from a man aged 30 to 45 who had recovered from COVID-19. This receptor carries the CDR3 CASSSHLTGGGNGYTF. In nucleotides, the sequence is TGTGCCAGCAGTTCCCACCTAACAGGGGGCGGGAATGGCTACACCTTC.